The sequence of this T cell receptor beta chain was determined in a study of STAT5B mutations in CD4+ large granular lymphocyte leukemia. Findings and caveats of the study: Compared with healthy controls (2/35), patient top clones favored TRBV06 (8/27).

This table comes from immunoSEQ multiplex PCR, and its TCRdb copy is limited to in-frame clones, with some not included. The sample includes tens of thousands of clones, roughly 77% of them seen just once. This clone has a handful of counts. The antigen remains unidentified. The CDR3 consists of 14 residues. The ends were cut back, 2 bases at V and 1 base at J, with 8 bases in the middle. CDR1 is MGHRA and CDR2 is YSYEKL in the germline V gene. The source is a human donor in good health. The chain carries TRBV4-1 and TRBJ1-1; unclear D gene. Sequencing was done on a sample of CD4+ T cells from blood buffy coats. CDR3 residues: CASSQLSKNTEAFF. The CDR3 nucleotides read TGCGCCAGCAGCCAACTTTCCAAGAACACTGAAGCTTTCTTT.